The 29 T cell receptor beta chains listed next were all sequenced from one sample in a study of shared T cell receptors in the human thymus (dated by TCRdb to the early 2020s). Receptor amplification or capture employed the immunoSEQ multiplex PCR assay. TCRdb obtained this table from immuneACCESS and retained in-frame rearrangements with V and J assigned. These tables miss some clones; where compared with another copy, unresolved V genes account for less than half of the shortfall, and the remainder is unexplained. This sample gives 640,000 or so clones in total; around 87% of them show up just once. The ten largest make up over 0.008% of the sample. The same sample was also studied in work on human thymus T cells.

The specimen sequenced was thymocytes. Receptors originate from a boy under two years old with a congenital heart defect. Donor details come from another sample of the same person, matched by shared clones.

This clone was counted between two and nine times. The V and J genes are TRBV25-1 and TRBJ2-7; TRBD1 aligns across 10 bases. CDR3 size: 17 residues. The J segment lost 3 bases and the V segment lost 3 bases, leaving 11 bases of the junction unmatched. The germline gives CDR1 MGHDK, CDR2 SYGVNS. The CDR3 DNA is TGTGCCAGCAGTGAGTTCATCGCGGACAGGGGGGTCTACGAGCAGTACTTC. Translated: CASSEFIADRGVYEQYF.

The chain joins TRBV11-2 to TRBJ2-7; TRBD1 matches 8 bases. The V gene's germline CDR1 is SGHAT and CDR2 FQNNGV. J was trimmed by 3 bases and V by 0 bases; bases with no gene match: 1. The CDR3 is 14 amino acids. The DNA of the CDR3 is TGTGCCAGCAGCTTAGAGGGACAGGACTACGAGCAGTACTTC. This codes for CASSLEGQDYEQYF.

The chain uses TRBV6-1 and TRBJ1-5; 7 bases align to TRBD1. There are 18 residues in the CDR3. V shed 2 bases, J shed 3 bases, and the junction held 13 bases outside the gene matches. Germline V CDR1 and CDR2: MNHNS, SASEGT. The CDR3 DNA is TGTGCCAGCAGTGAATTGGGGCTTACAGGGGCCCCCAATCAGCCCCAGCATTTT. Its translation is CASSELGLTGAPNQPQHF.

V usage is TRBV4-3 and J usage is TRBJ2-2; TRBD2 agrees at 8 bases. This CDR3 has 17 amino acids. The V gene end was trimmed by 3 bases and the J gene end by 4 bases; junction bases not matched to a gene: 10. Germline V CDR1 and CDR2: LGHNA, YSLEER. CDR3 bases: TGCGCCAGCAGCCAGGGGGAGCGGGAGAGGGGCACCGGGGAGCTGTTTTTT. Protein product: CASSQGERERGTGELFF.

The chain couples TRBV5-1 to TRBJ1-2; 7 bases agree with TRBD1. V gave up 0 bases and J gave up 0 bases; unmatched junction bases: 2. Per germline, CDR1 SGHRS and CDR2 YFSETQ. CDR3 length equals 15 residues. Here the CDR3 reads CASSLDRGANYGYTF. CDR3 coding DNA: TGCGCCAGCAGCTTGGACAGGGGAGCTAACTATGGCTACACCTTC.

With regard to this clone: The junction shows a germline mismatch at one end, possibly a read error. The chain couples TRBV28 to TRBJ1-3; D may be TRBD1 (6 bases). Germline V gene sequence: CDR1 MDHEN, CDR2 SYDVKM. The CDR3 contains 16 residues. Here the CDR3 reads CASSSPGANSGNTTYF. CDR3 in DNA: TGTGCCAGCAGTTCACCAGGGGCCAACTCTGGAAACACCACATATTTT.

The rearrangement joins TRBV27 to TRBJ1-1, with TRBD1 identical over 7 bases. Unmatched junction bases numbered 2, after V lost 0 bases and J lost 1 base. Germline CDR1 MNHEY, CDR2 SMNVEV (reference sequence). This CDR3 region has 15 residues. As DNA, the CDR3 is TGTGCCAGCAGTTTATCGACAGGGAGGAACACTGAAGCTTTCTTT. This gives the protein CASSLSTGRNTEAFF.

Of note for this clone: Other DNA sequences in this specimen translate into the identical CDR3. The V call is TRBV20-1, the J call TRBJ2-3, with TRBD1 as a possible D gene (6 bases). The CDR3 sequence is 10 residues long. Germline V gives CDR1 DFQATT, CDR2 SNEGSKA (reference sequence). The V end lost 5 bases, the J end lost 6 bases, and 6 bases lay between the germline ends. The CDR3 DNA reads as TGCAGTGCTGACAGGGATACGCAGTATTTT. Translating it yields CSADRDTQYF.

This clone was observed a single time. The CDR3 nucleotides are TGTGCCAGCAGGAGTACCCGGGGGGGGAAGACTGAAGCTTTCTTT. Translating gives CASRSTRGGKTEAFF. The chain carries TRBV27 and TRBJ1-1; weak D call: TRBD1 (5 bases). Germline V gives CDR1 MNHEY, CDR2 SMNVEV (reference sequence). The CDR3 is 15 amino acids. Trimming removed 6 bases at V and 5 bases at J, with 19 bases between.

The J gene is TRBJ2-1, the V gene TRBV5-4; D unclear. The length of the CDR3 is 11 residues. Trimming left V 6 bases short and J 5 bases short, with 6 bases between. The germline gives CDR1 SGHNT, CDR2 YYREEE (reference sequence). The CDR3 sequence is CASMYNNEQFF. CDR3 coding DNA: TGTGCCAGCATGTATAACAATGAGCAGTTCTTC.

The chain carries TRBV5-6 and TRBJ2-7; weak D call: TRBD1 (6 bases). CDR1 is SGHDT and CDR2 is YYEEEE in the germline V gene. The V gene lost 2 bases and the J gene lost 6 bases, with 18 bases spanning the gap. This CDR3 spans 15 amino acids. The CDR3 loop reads CASSLRDNRPLEQYF. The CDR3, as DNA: TGTGCCAGCAGCTTAAGGGACAACCGGCCCCTCGAGCAGTACTTC.

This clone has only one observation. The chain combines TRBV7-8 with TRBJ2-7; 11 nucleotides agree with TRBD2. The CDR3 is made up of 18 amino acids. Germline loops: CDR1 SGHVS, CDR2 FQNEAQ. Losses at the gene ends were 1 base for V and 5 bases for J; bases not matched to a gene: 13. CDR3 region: CASSLGISGRAQENEQYF. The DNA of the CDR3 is TGTGCCAGCAGCTTAGGGATTAGCGGGAGGGCCCAGGAGAACGAGCAGTACTTC. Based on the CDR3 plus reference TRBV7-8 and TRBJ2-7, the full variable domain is GAGVSQSPRYKVAKRGQDVALRCDPISGHVSLFWYQQALGQGPEFLTYFQNEAQLDKSGLPSDRFFAERPEGSVSTLKIQRTQQEDSAVYLCASSLGISGRAQENEQYFGPGTRLTVT.

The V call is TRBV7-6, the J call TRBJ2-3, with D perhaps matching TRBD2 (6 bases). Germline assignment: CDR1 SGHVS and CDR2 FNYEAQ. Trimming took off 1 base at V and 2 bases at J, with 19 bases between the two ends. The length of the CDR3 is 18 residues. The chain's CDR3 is CASSLGVVGGPSTDTQYF. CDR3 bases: TGTGCCAGCAGCTTAGGGGTGGTCGGGGGACCCTCCACAGATACGCAGTATTTT.

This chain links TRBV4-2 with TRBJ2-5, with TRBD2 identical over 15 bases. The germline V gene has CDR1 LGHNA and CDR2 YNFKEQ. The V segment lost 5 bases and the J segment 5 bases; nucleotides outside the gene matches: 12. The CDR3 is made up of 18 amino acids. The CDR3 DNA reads TGTGCCAGCAGCTATGGACTAGCGGGGGGGCAGATCGTCGAGACCCAGTACTTC. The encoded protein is CASSYGLAGGQIVETQYF.

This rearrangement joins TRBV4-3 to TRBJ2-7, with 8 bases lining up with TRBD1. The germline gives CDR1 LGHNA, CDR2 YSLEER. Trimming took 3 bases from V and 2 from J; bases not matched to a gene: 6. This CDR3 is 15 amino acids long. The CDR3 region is CASSHTGQETYEQYF. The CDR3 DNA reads TGCGCCAGCAGCCATACGGGACAGGAGACCTACGAGCAGTACTTC.

This CDR3 is CASRSTGLSTDTQYF. Written as DNA, the CDR3 is TGTGCCAGCAGATCCACCGGGTTAAGCACAGATACGCAGTATTTT. The gene calls are TRBV6-1 and TRBJ2-3; D gene uncertain. Deletions cut 6 bases from V and 0 bases from J, with 13 bases between. The CDR3 sequence is 15 residues long. CDR1 is MNHNS and CDR2 is SASEGT in the germline V gene.

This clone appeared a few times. The CDR3 DNA reads TGTGCCAGCATTAAAACACAGGGGGCTGTTTCTTTCTTT. It translates to CASIKTQGAVSFF. The chain recombines TRBV6-6 with TRBJ1-1, with 9 bases identical to TRBD1. Germline V gene lookup returns CDR1 MNHNY and CDR2 SVGAGI (reference sequence). The trim removed 7 bases at V and 12 bases at J, leaving 12 bases unmatched. This CDR3 has 13 residues.

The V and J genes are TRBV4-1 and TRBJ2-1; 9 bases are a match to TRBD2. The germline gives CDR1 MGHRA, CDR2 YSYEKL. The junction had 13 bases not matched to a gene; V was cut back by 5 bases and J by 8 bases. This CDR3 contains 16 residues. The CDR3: CASSETLAGAGDEQFF. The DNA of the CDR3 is TGCGCCAGCAGCGAAACCTTAGCGGGGGCTGGAGATGAGCAGTTCTTC.

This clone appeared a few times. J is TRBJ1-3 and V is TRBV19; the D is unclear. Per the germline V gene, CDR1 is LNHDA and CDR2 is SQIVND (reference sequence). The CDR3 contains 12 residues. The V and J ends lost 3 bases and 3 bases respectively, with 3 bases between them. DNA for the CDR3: TGTGCCAGTAGTATCCGTGGAAACACCATATATTTT. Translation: CASSIRGNTIYF.

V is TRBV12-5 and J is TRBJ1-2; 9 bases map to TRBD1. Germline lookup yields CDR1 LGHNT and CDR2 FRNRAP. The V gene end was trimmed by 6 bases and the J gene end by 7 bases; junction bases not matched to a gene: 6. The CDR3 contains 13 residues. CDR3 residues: CASGLTGGGGYTF. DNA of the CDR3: TGTGCTAGTGGCCTGACAGGGGGAGGTGGCTACACCTTC.

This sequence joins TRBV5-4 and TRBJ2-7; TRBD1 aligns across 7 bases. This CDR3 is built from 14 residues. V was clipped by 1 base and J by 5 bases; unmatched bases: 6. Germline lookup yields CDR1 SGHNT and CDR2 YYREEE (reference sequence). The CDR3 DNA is TGTGCCAGCAGCTTGAACCGGGACAGAAACGAGCAGTACTTC. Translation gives CASSLNRDRNEQYF.

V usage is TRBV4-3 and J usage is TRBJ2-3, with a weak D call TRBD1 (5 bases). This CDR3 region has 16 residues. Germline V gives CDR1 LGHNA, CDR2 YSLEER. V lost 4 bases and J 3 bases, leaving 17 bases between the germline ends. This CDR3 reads CASSPGRIFRTDTQYF. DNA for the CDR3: TGCGCCAGCAGCCCAGGGCGGATTTTTCGGACAGATACGCAGTATTTT.

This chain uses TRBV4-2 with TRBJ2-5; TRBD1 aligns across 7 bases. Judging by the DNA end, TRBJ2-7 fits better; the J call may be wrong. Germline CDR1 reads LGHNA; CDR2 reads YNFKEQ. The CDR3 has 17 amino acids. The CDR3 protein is CASSQDRDSLTSYEQYF. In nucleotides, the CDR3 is TGTGCCAGCAGCCAAGACCGGGACAGCCTAACATCCTACGAGCAGTACTTC.

CDR3 DNA: TGTGCTAGTGGTTTGGTACGGCTAGCGGTCTCCTACGAGCAGTACTTC. Amino acid sequence: CASGLVRLAVSYEQYF. The V gene is TRBV12-5, the J gene TRBJ2-7; TRBD2 matches at 7 bases. There are 16 residues in the CDR3. The junction had 5 bases not matched to a gene; V was cut back by 0 bases and J by 0 bases. CDR1 LGHNT and CDR2 FRNRAP come from the germline V gene.

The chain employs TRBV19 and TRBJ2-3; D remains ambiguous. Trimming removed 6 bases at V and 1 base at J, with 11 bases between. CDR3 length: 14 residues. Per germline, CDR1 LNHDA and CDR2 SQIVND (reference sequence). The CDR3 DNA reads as TGTGCCAGTAGCCCCCCGGCGGGCACAGATACGCAGTATTTT. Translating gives CASSPPAGTDTQYF.

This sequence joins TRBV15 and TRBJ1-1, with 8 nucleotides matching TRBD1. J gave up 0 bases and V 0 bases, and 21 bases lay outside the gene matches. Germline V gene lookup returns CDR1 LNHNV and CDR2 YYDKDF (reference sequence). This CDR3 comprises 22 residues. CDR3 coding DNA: TGTGCCACCAGCAGAGATCTAGACTTAGGATCAGGGGGCCTAAACATGAACACTGAAGCTTTCTTT. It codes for CATSRDLDLGSGGLNMNTEAFF.

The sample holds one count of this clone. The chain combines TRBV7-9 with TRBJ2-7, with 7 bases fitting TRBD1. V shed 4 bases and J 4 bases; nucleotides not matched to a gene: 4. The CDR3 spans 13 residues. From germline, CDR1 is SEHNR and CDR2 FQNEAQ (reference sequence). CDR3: CASSYDRAYEQYF. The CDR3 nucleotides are TGTGCCAGCAGCTACGACAGGGCGTACGAGCAGTACTTC. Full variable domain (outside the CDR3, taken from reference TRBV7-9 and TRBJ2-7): DTGVSQNPRHKITKRGQNVTFRCDPISEHNRLYWYRQTLGQGPEFLTYFQNEAQLEKSRLLSDRFSAERPKGSFSTLEIQRTEQGDSAMYLCASSYDRAYEQYFGPGTRLTVT.

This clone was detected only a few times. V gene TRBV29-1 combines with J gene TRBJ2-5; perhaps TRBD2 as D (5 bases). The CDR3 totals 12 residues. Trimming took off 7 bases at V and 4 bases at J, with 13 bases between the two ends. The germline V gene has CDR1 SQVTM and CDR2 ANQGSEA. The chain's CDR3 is CSAARGIETQYF. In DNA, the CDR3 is TGCAGCGCTGCTCGGGGTATAGAGACCCAGTACTTC.

CDR3 DNA sequence: TGCGCCAGCAGTGACAGGATCAATCAGCCCCAGCATTTT. Its translation is CASSDRINQPQHF. The chain joins TRBV10-1 to TRBJ1-5; D not certain. CDR3 size: 13 residues. CDR1 is WNHNN, CDR2 SYGVQD, per germline (reference sequence). V dropped 3 bases and J dropped 3 bases, with 6 bases sitting between them.